The 6 T cell receptor beta chains reported below all come from one sample, sequenced in a study of regulatory T cells in long-lasting Graves disease. Researchers made TCR beta libraries by using iRepertoire HTBI primers and running Arm-PCR on CDR3 regions. One entry per CDR3 protein, called by TCRdb with MiXCR from the multiplex PCR reads. There are more than 650,000 distinct CDR3 sequences in the sample; about 30% occur only once, and under 50% lies in the top ten. This sample's time point: persistent/refractory GD, antithyroid drugs over 5 years with positive TRAb. PBMC-extracted RNA yielded the TCR library. The specimen comprised peripheral blood mononuclear cells (PBMCs), sampled when the disease was refractory, from a patient treated with antithyroid drugs. These receptors originate from a female donor with Graves disease.

V usage is TRBV5-1 and J usage is TRBJ2-3; D is ambiguous. There are 13 residues in the CDR3. Deletions cut 4 bases from V and 5 bases from J, with 11 bases between. Germline assignment: CDR1 SGHRS and CDR2 YFSETQ. CDR3 region: CASSIYLGDTQYF. DNA for the CDR3: TGCGCCAGCAGCATATACTTGGGAGATACGCAGTATTTT.

This chain joins TRBV19 and TRBJ1-2; D is ambiguous. CDR1 LNHDA and CDR2 SQIVND come from the germline V gene (reference sequence). V was pared by 10 bases and J by 3 bases, with 15 bases between. The CDR3 covers 13 residues. In DNA form, the CDR3 reads TGTGCCACCAACACCGTCAGCTACTATGGCTACACCTTC. Amino acid sequence: CATNTVSYYGYTF.

Of note for this clonotype: In this CDR3 the conserved last residue, phenylalanine or tryptophan, is missing, so a read error is likely. This chain uses TRBV20-1 with TRBJ2-7, with 10 nucleotides matching TRBD2. The J segment lost 1 base and the V segment lost 6 bases, leaving 3 bases of the junction unmatched. The CDR3 has 13 residues. From germline, CDR1 is DFQATT and CDR2 SNEGSKA (reference sequence). The CDR3 spells CSAAGLASYEQYL. As DNA, the CDR3 is TGCAGTGCCGCGGGACTAGCGTCCTACGAGCAGTACCTC.

On this clonotype: Since a much larger clone is just one base distant, this may be a read error. The V and J genes are TRBV7-4 and TRBJ2-1; D gene uncertain. CDR3 length: 13 amino acids. The V end lost 1 base, the J end lost 8 bases, and 9 bases lay between the germline ends. CDR1 is SGHVT, CDR2 SQSDAQ, per germline. For the CDR3, the DNA is TGTGCCAGCAGCTTAGACATATCCGATGAGCAGTTCTTC. The encoded protein is CASSLDISDEQFF.

This chain uses TRBV6-2 or TRBV6-3 with TRBJ1-2, with 8 positions matching TRBD1. The CDR3 is 15 residues long. Losses at the gene ends were 4 bases for V and 4 bases for J; bases not matched to a gene: 8. Germline V gives CDR1 MNHEY, CDR2 SVGEGT. The CDR3 protein is CASSSPTGVGYGYTF. CDR3 bases: TGTGCCAGCAGTTCCCCGACAGGGGTTGGCTATGGCTACACCTTC.

The CDR3 protein is CASSLTSGSLGGETQYF. CDR3 nucleotides: TGCGCCAGCAGCCTGACTAGCGGGAGTTTAGGAGGAGAGACCCAGTACTTC. This chain links TRBV5-1 with TRBJ2-5; TRBD2 aligns across 12 bases. The V gene end was trimmed by 4 bases and the J gene end by 4 bases; junction bases not matched to a gene: 11. The CDR3 runs 17 residues. Per the germline V gene, CDR1 is SGHRS and CDR2 is YFSETQ.